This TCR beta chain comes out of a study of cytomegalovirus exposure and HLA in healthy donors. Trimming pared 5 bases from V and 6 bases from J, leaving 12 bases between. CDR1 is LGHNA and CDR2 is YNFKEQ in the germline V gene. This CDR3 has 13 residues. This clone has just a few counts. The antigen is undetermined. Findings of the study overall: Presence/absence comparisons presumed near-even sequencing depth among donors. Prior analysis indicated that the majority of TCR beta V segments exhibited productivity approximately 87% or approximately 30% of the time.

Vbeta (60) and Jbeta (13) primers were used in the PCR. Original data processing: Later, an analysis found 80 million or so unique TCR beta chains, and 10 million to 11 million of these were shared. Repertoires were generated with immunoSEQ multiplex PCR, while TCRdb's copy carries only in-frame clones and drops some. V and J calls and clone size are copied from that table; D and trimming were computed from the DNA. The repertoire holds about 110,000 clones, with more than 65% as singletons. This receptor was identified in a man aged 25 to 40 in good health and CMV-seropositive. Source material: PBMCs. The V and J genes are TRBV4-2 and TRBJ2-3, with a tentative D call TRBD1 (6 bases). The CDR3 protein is CASSVKGVDTQYF. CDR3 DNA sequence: TGTGCCAGCAGCGTGAAGGGGGTCGATACGCAGTATTTT.